This entry is about one T cell receptor (beta chain). The clone's antigen remains unknown. No much larger clonotype is one base removed from it; base qualities were not supplied. The immunoSEQ Assay, a bias-controlled multiplex PCR, was used to amplify TCRbeta CDR3 regions from genomic DNA. Turning to the authors' computational methods: Nucleated cell counts per sample were estimated from amplification of reference gene primers within the assay. To quantify the absolute abundance of each unique TCRbeta CDR3 rearrangement, sequence reads were collapsed and filtered. Productive Simpson clonality was computed per sample as the square root of Simpson's diversity index over productive rearrangements. TCRdb carries this immuneACCESS record with in-frame sequences only. Its versions omit some clonotypes, under half of them owing to an unresolved V gene in the studies checked, with the rest unexplained. V and J calls and clone size are as listed in that table; D and trimming were resolved from the DNA. This sample gives 150,000 to 200,000 clones in total; 80% to 85% of them show up just once. The ten largest clones capture under 15% of the sample.

This entry is derived from a study of blood T cell repertoires in COVID-19 (dated by TCRdb to 2019 to 2021). About the full investigation: Samples covering the acute and convalescent phases of COVID-19 were provided by collaborators in the United States, Italy and Spain. Samples came from the ongoing ImmuneRACE study (first 160 participants) plus 1,254 subjects from 6 global collaborators. Deeply sampled blood TCRbeta repertoires from subjects exposed to, actively infected with, or recovered from COVID-19 were included in the dataset. The repertoires were released in a freely available public database intended as a resource for research on the immune response to SARS-CoV-2. Where available, HLA class I and class II types were taken from metadata supplied by the sample provider and were not determined by assay-based typing. The prospective study material was composed of cDNA or gDNA derived from T cells, B-cell-depleted T cells, or PBMCs. A de-identified subject ID, COVID-19 status, age in years and sex were almost always included in the sample metadata. Findings and caveats that apply to the study as a whole: The quantity of clinical and demographic metadata differed by source and by participant and was supplied without curation.

In the prospective study, participants were roughly 18 to 95 years old, resided in about two dozen geographic areas of the United States, and were enrolled through a virtual design. Cohort assignment in the prospective study relied on participant-reported clinical history from a screening survey and a study questionnaire. For ImmuneRACE Cohort 3, a participant was defined as recovered based on two consecutive negative NP/OP PCR tests, clearance by a healthcare professional, or resolution of symptoms. In the prospective study, mobile phlebotomists collected whole blood, serum and a nasopharyngeal or oropharyngeal swab from each participant. Participants in the prospective study had the option to provide additional blood draws and questionnaires over a roughly 2-month period. Prospective study blood samples were shipped either frozen or at room temperature before DNA extraction. Spanning cysteine to phenylalanine, the CDR3 consists of 15 amino acids. Left in the record is the CDR3 DNA by itself, 45 bases read in frame from the first base. Trimmed from V: 5 bases; trimmed from J: 7 bases; junction bases lacking a gene match: 10. Sequences KGHSH (CDR1) and LQKENI (CDR2) are obtained from the germline V gene.

Sequenced input: PBMCs or T cells enriched from blood (not recorded which). The rearrangement joined TRBV18 to TRBJ2-1, and TRBD2 aligns with 8 junction nucleotides. This TCR derives from a woman aged 60-75 years who had recovered from COVID-19. CDR3 loop: CASSVTGGPTNEQFF. The DNA sequence reads TGTGCCAGCTCAGTAACGGGGGGGCCTACGAATGAGCAGTTCTTC. With the rest looked up from the reference TRBV18 and TRBJ2-1 genes rather than sequenced, the full variable domain is NAGVMQNPRHLVRRRGQEARLRCSPMKGHSHVYWYRQLPEEGLKFMVYLQKENIIDESGMPKERFSAEFPKEGPSILRIQQVVRGDSAAYFCASSVTGGPTNEQFFGPGTRLTVL.